A selection of T cell receptor beta chains follows, all from one sample in a study of tumour-infiltrating T cells in Burkitt lymphoma. TCRdb's table, derived via immunoSEQ multiplex PCR, lists solely in-frame clones and lacks some. Altogether 390 or so clones are present, roughly 90% being singletons, with the ten largest covering roughly 4.5%. Sequenced sample: tumor tissue. The source is a human donor with Burkitt lymphoma. The CDR3 runs from the conserved cysteine through the conserved F or W. D genes are given only for firm matches. Only some rows state a clone size, as once, few, many or a class for expanded clones.

v_call	j_call	clone_size	d_call	cdr3_aa	cdr3_nt
TRBV11-3	TRBJ2-1	NA	NA	CASSSRSSGSYNEQFF	TGTGCCAGCAGCTCCCGCAGTAGCGGCTCCTACAATGAGCAGTTCTTC
TRBV19	TRBJ1-2	NA	NA	CASSIANSGYGYTF	TGTGCCAGTAGTATAGCAAACAGCGGCTATGGCTACACCTTC
TRBV5-1	TRBJ1-1	NA	TRBD1	CASSHRDRGGTEAFF	TGCGCCAGCAGCCACCGGGACAGGGGTGGCACTGAAGCTTTCTTT
TRBV5-4	TRBJ2-7	NA	NA	CASSHPPASYYEQYF	TGTGCCAGCAGCCACCCCCCGGCTAGTTATTATGAGCAGTACTTC
TRBV19	TRBJ1-1	NA	NA	CASSIEGSRNTEAFF	TGTGCCAGTAGTATAGAGGGCAGTCGGAACACTGAAGCTTTCTTT
TRBV7-3	TRBJ1-1	NA	NA	CASSPTGGDTEAFF	TGTGCCAGCAGCCCGACCGGAGGGGACACTGAAGCTTTCTTT
TRBV29-1	TRBJ2-7	once	TRBD1	CSVHSGTVAYEQYF	TGCAGCGTTCATTCCGGGACAGTAGCCTACGAGCAGTACTTC
TRBV6-6	TRBJ1-1	few	NA	CASLNTEAFF	TGTGCCAGCCTCAACACTGAAGCTTTCTTT
TRBV4-2	TRBJ1-5	few	NA	CASSQENQPQHF	TGTGCCAGCAGCCAAGAGAATCAGCCCCAGCATTTT
TRBV7-6	TRBJ2-5	NA	TRBD1	CASSSQGTGQYF	TGTGCCAGCAGCTCACAGGGGACGGGCCAGTACTTC
TRBV4-1	TRBJ2-3	few	NA	CASSPQVTDTQYF	TGCGCCAGCAGCCCGCAAGTCACAGATACGCAGTATTTT
TRBV11-2	TRBJ1-1	NA	TRBD1	CASSQRLRGQGTEAFF	TGTGCCAGCAGCCAAAGGCTCAGGGGGCAGGGCACTGAAGCTTTCTTT
TRBV9	TRBJ1-2	once	NA	CASSVAANYGYTF	TGTGCCAGCAGCGTTGCAGCTAACTATGGCTACACCTTC
TRBV6-1	TRBJ2-5	NA	NA	CATRRAVGETQYF	TGTGCCACCCGCCGGGCCGTAGGAGAGACCCAGTACTTC
TRBV6-5	TRBJ2-3	NA	NA	CASSFEGGSTDTQYF	TGTGCCAGCAGTTTTGAGGGAGGCTCCACAGATACGCAGTATTTT
TRBV5-4	TRBJ2-7	NA	NA	CASSTSVKGYEQYF	TGTGCCAGCAGTACCTCCGTAAAGGGCTACGAGCAATACTTC